This T cell receptor beta chain was documented in a study of identical twins (dated by TCRdb to between 2015 and 2016). For the study in its entirety: To test whether fetal clonotypes persist, the study used deep sequencing on TCR alpha and beta repertoires from monozygotic twins, unrelated adults of various ages, and cord blood. To rule out contamination, replicate twin experiments were performed at different times with different library preparation protocols.

Study-wide findings and limitations: Invariant T cells such as MAIT and iNKT could partly confound zero-insertion analyses, though diverse VJ usage argued against this for most clonotypes. Fewer insertions were carried by abundant cord blood beta clonotypes, a similar but weaker trend appeared in young adult naive repertoires, and no such trend appeared in memory repertoires. Out-of-frame TCR alpha sequences shared between twins showed an excess of low generation-probability sequences compared with coincidental sharing between unrelated individuals. Because the same donors could not be followed over many years, conclusions were based on cross-sectional statistical analysis. A weaker excess of twin sharing was found in beta out-of-frame sequences because the signal-to-noise ratio was lowered by fewer shared sequences. In monozygotic twins, recombination models systematically underestimated out-of-frame TCR alpha sharing, but the models matched the sharing seen between unrelated individuals.

Preparation of the library involved 5' RACE. Instrument used: Illumina HiSeq 2000. A universal primer binding site was added through template switching, and the final cDNA carried a unique molecular identifier so that TCR cDNA molecules could be counted accurately. Specific primers in the conserved constant-segment region were used to synthesize first-strand cDNA for TCR alpha and beta chains. To control for contamination, every cDNA library was double barcoded, receiving both a SMART-Mk sample barcode and Illumina barcodes. TruSeq adapter sequences and Illumina sample barcodes were added in two successive PCR steps. The TCR alpha and beta cDNA libraries were sequenced on the Illumina HiSeq platform using custom primers. Per the original workflow: Raw reads were processed with MiGEC to extract unique molecular identifiers, and MiXCR was used to determine CDR3 positions. For each individual, recombination models were inferred using an EM algorithm with the repgenHMM and IGoR tools. The analysis of shared clonotypes was done with the tcR package in R, with sharing normalized by the product of cloneset sizes. To study raw recombination free of thymic and clonal selection effects, out-of-frame nonproductive sequences were analyzed. TCRdb applied fastp at Q25 and MiXCR to the public reads, then kept only in-frame beta chains. For every CDR3 protein sequence, its rows merge into one entry that carries the most common genes and DNA. The V and J calls reflect TCRdb's pipeline rather than the authors' work. The sample has 400,000 to 550,000 distinct CDR3 sequences on record, more than 13% of them singletons. The ten largest clonotypes hold about 1% of the sample.

Based on the germline V gene, the CDR1 and CDR2 sequences are SGHDN and FVKESK. V is cut by 4 bases and J by 3 bases, and the space between the germline ends is 14 bases. From cysteine to phenylalanine, the CDR3 is 15 amino acids long. This entry keeps only the CDR3 DNA: 45 bases, framed from base 1. This clonotype has a handful of counts. The antigen it recognizes is unknown. There are no base qualities to consult, and no much larger clone falls within one base. Only healthy Caucasian donors were included. The twin cohort comprised three pairs of female monozygotic twins, all aged about 18 to 29 years. CD4+ and CD8+ T cell populations were isolated with positive isolation kits from Invitrogen. The same specimen was also included in a second study, on yellow fever vaccine responses in identical twins. The second study's authors report: The T cell response to vaccination in identical twins was reported by the authors to appear partly convergent and partly personalized. In the study, vaccine-responding T cell clones were precisely tracked in identical twins.

Sequencing was done on a sample of CD4+ T cells sorted from blood. The chain is made from TRBV14 and TRBJ2-3, with the D gene not clear enough to name. The origin of this receptor is a woman younger than 30 in good health. The CDR3 protein is CASSPRGLITDTQYF. The DNA is TGTGCCAGCAGCCCGCGTGGGCTGATTACAGATACGCAGTATTTT.